The 31 T cell receptor beta chains in this list originate from one sample, sequenced in a study of vaccination effects on CD4 cells after COVID-19. Method: immunoSEQ multiplex PCR; TCRdb's copy keeps in-frame clones and lacks some. The sample lists about 27,000 clones, about three quarters seen once, with 15% to 20% in the top ten. These receptors have no known antigen. Within the ViraFEST assay, antigen-specific CD4+ T cells underwent expansion with viral peptide pools prior to sequencing. The culture ran for 10 to 11 days, and then CD4+ T cells were isolated. SARS-CoV-2 infected the person between March and December 2020, as confirmed by PCR. Material: CD4+ T cells from PBMCs cultured with HCoV-NL63 spike peptides, obtained before COVID-19 vaccination. Every receptor here comes from a human donor who had a prior SARS-CoV-2 infection.

This chain joins TRBV9 and TRBJ1-4; no clear D. The CDR3 has 18 residues. Germline V gene sequence: CDR1 SGDLS, CDR2 YYNGEE. The V and J ends lost 1 base and 5 bases respectively, with 21 bases between them. CDR3: CASSVFPSPSDGNEKLFF. In DNA form, the CDR3 reads TGTGCCAGCAGCGTATTTCCATCCCCATCCGATGGGAATGAAAAACTGTTTTTT.

The chain combines TRBV12-2 with TRBJ1-6. TRBV12-2 corresponds to a pseudogene. The length of the CDR3 is 19 residues. The CDR3 loop is CASRSPCPPPDGINSPLHF. CDR3 bases: TGTGCAAGTCGCTCCCCTTGTCCACCTCCGGACGGAATTAATTCACCCCTCCACTTT.

CDR3 nucleotide sequence: TGTGCCAGCAGTTTTAAGGGACCCCGGTACGAGCAGTACTTC. Protein sequence: CASSFKGPRYEQYF. This chain joins TRBV6-5 and TRBJ2-7, with D possibly being TRBD1 or TRBD2 (5 bases each). The CDR3 loop spans 14 amino acids. Germline V gives CDR1 MNHEY, CDR2 SVGAGI. Trimming pared 4 bases from V and 4 bases from J, leaving 14 bases between.

This sequence joins TRBV5-1 and TRBJ2-7; possibly TRBD1 for D (6 bases). The CDR3 extends over 13 amino acids. The V gene lost 4 bases and the J gene lost 4 bases, with 12 bases spanning the gap. Germline CDR1 SGHRS, CDR2 YFSETQ. The CDR3 DNA is TGCGCCAGCAGCACTGGACAGTTATACGAGCAGTACTTC. Encoded protein: CASSTGQLYEQYF.

V is TRBV24-1 and J is TRBJ2-5; 7 positions agree with TRBD1. The trim removed 3 bases at V and 1 base at J, leaving 4 bases unmatched. The CDR3 has 15 amino acids. CDR1 is KGHDR and CDR2 is SFDVKD in the germline V gene. The CDR3 DNA follows: TGTGCCACCAGTGATCGGACAGGTTTCCAAGAGACCCAGTACTTC. Protein sequence: CATSDRTGFQETQYF.

J is TRBJ2-3 and V is TRBV2; weak D call: TRBD2 (6 bases). Germline CDR1 and CDR2: SNHLY and FYNNEI. Trimming cost V 8 bases and J 5 bases, with 23 bases left between them. CDR3 length: 16 residues. The CDR3, as DNA: TGTGCCAGCCTAAGAAGGGACTCCGGTGGGAGAGATACGCAGTATTTT. The encoded protein is CASLRRDSGGRDTQYF.

In its sample, this clone was seen once. The chain carries TRBV15 and TRBJ1-6, with D unresolved. Germline V gives CDR1 LNHNV, CDR2 YYDKDF (reference sequence). This CDR3 contains 11 residues. Trimming took off 4 bases at V and 7 bases at J, with 2 bases between the two ends. The CDR3 coding sequence is TGTGCCACCAGCAAGAATTCACCCCTCCACTTT. It is translated as CATSKNSPLHF.

The J gene is TRBJ2-1, the V gene TRBV18; possible D gene TRBD1, 5 bases. Germline V lookup: CDR1 KGHSH, CDR2 LQKENI. The CDR3 covers 15 residues. Trimming cost V 6 bases and J 3 bases, with 15 bases left between them. Here the CDR3 reads CASSPQGGDYNEQFF. The CDR3 DNA sequence: TGTGCCAGCTCGCCTCAGGGTGGTGACTACAATGAGCAGTTCTTC.

The CDR3 reads CASSADSSSYEQYF. CDR3 bases: TGTGCCAGCAGCGCGGACAGCAGCTCCTACGAGCAGTACTTC. The rearrangement joins TRBV9 to TRBJ2-7; possible D gene TRBD1, 6 bases. Trimming took off 3 bases at V and 0 bases at J, with 10 bases between the two ends. Looked up from germline, CDR1 is SGDLS and CDR2 is YYNGEE. The CDR3 loop spans 14 amino acids.

The chain has TRBV15 and TRBJ2-3, with D possibly being TRBD2 (5 bases). Per germline, CDR1 LNHNV and CDR2 YYDKDF (reference sequence). Trimming removed 0 bases at V and 6 bases at J, with 13 bases between. The CDR3 contains 15 residues. The CDR3 DNA is TGTGCCACCAGCAGAGACGGGCCCCGGAGGGATACGCAGTATTTT. Translation gives CATSRDGPRRDTQYF.

DNA for the CDR3: TGCGCCAGCAGCCACCCGGCGGGGGGCTACAATGAGCAGTTCTTC. This encodes CASSHPAGGYNEQFF. The chain has TRBV4-3 and TRBJ2-1; the match to TRBD2 covers 8 bases. The CDR3 loop spans 15 amino acids. Germline CDR1 is LGHNA and CDR2 is YSLEER. V was pared by 3 bases and J by 3 bases, with 4 bases of the junction left unmatched.

J is TRBJ2-1 and V is TRBV4-3; D may match TRBD1 or TRBD2 (5 bases each). The CDR3 has 15 amino acids. Trimming removed 5 bases at V and 0 bases at J, with 11 bases between. Germline V CDR1 and CDR2: LGHNA, YSLEER. CDR3 sequence: CASSLNGGSYNEQFF. For the CDR3, the DNA is TGCGCCAGCAGCTTAAATGGGGGCTCCTACAATGAGCAGTTCTTC.

The chain links TRBV5-1 to TRBJ1-1; 7 bases fit TRBD1. V was pared by 4 bases and J by 6 bases, with 9 bases of the junction left unmatched. Germline CDR1 SGHRS, CDR2 YFSETQ. This CDR3 is built from 14 residues. CDR3 sequence: CASSEGQTASEAFF. The CDR3 nucleotides are TGCGCCAGCAGCGAGGGACAGACCGCGTCTGAAGCTTTCTTT.

V and J are TRBV24-1 and TRBJ2-2, with 10 bases that match TRBD2. CDR3 length: 13 amino acids. Germline values: CDR1 KGHDR, CDR2 SFDVKD. The V and J ends lost 7 bases and 5 bases, in that order; junction bases with no gene match: 0. CDR3 loop: CATRAGGTGELFF. The CDR3 DNA reads as TGTGCCACCAGAGCGGGAGGGACCGGGGAGCTGTTTTTT.

The V call is TRBV7-2, the J call TRBJ2-7; no firm D call. Germline loops: CDR1 SGHTA, CDR2 FQGNSA. With 2 bases removed from V and 4 bases from J, the gap between germline ends came to 12 bases. This CDR3 is 14 amino acids long. CDR3 region: CASSLRYPGYEQYF. CDR3 DNA sequence: TGTGCCAGCAGCTTACGCTATCCAGGTTACGAGCAGTACTTC.

This sequence joins TRBV6-1 and TRBJ1-1, with a tentative D call TRBD1 (5 bases). The CDR3 consists of 13 residues. Germline CDR1 reads MNHNS; CDR2 reads SASEGT. V gave up 1 base and J gave up 5 bases, with 8 bases separating them. The CDR3 loop is CASSEVGETEAFF. In DNA, the CDR3 is TGTGCCAGCAGTGAAGTGGGGGAAACTGAAGCTTTCTTT.

J is TRBJ2-3 and V is TRBV5-1, with 11 bases aligning to TRBD2. CDR3 length: 14 residues. The germline gives CDR1 SGHRS, CDR2 YFSETQ. The ends lost 1 base at V and 6 bases at J; junction bases unmatched: 1. The CDR3 protein is CASSLTSGSDTQYF. The CDR3 DNA reads as TGCGCCAGCAGCTTGACTAGCGGGAGTGATACGCAGTATTTT.

The rearrangement links TRBV28 to TRBJ2-7, with 8 positions matching TRBD1. J gave up 5 bases and V 5 bases, and 11 bases lay outside the gene matches. The germline V gene has CDR1 MDHEN and CDR2 SYDVKM. CDR3 length: 15 residues. The CDR3 DNA follows: TGTGCCAGCAGTGGCCCTTGGACAGGGTACCACGAGCAGTACTTC. This encodes CASSGPWTGYHEQYF. The whole variable domain, filled in from reference TRBV28 and TRBJ2-7, reads DVKVTQSSRYLVKRTGEKVFLECVQDMDHENMFWYRQDPGLGLRLIYFSYDVKMKEKGDIPEGYSVSREKKERFSLILESASTNQTSMYLCASSGPWTGYHEQYFGPGTRLTVT.

The chain is built from TRBV10-3 and TRBJ2-2; tentative D call: TRBD1 (5 bases). The V and J ends lost 8 bases and 4 bases respectively, with 11 bases between them. The CDR3 spans 13 residues. Germline V gives CDR1 ENHRY, CDR2 SYGVKD. For the CDR3, the DNA is TGTGCCATCGGTAGGGGTGGCACCGGGGAGCTGTTTTTT. Protein sequence: CAIGRGGTGELFF.

This clone was counted between two and nine times. The V gene is TRBV5-1, the J gene TRBJ2-1; 8 nucleotides agree with TRBD2. Germline V gene data show CDR1 as SGHRS and CDR2 as YFSETQ. With V trimmed by 9 bases and J by 2 bases, 13 bases remained unmatched. This CDR3 has 16 amino acids. Here the CDR3 reads CATSREGSGAYNEQFF. DNA for the CDR3: TGCGCCACCTCCCGAGAAGGTAGCGGGGCCTACAATGAGCAGTTCTTC.

The rearrangement links TRBV5-1 to TRBJ1-4; the D is unclear. CDR3 length equals 15 residues. The germline CDR1 and CDR2 sequences are SGHRS and YFSETQ. Trimming cost V 3 bases and J 8 bases, with 17 bases left between them. CDR3 bases: TGCGCCAGCAGCTCACAAGGGTCTTCGGAGGAAAAACTGTTTTTT. Translating gives CASSSQGSSEEKLFF.

The chain is built from TRBV5-4 and TRBJ1-1; a weak D match, TRBD1 (6 bases). The CDR3 is made up of 16 amino acids. V gave up 4 bases and J gave up 5 bases, with 21 bases separating them. Germline V gene data show CDR1 as SGHNT and CDR2 as YYREEE (reference sequence). CDR3 coding DNA: TGTGCCAGCAGCGTGGGGGGGGCGAGGGTAAATACTGAAGCTTTCTTT. Protein sequence: CASSVGGARVNTEAFF.

This clone was observed a few times. The chain uses TRBV7-2 and TRBJ2-7; TRBD1 matches at 7 bases. The V gene's germline CDR1 is SGHTA and CDR2 FQGNSA. The junction had 2 bases not matched to a gene; V was cut back by 0 bases and J by 3 bases. The CDR3 totals 14 residues. The chain's CDR3 is CASSLASGGYEQYF. The CDR3 DNA reads as TGTGCCAGCAGCTTAGCTTCAGGGGGCTACGAGCAGTACTTC.

V is TRBV30 and J is TRBJ2-7; D is unresolved. Trimming pared 1 base from V and 0 bases from J, leaving 13 bases between. The CDR3 runs to 15 residues. Germline loops: CDR1 GTSNPN, CDR2 SVGIG (reference sequence). This CDR3 is CAWSEVRHYSYEQYF. DNA of the CDR3: TGTGCCTGGAGTGAGGTTAGACACTACTCCTACGAGCAGTACTTC.

V and J are TRBV5-4 and TRBJ2-3; 10 nucleotides line up with TRBD2. Germline V gene data show CDR1 as SGHNT and CDR2 as YYREEE (reference sequence). This CDR3 comprises 15 residues. The junction had 4 bases not matched to a gene; V was cut back by 2 bases and J by 4 bases. DNA of the CDR3: TGTGCCAGCAGCTTAGCTAGCGGGAGAGCAGATACGCAGTATTTT. Its translation is CASSLASGRADTQYF.

This clone counts as medium-sized (0.01 to 0.1%). The chain couples TRBV5-1 to TRBJ2-7; no clear D. Deletions cut 2 bases from V and 1 base from J, with 16 bases between. Germline V gene data show CDR1 as SGHRS and CDR2 as YFSETQ. The CDR3 has 16 residues. Written as DNA, the CDR3 is TGCGCCAGCAGCTTTATGTACAAAGGAAGTTCCTACGAGCAGTACTTC. This encodes CASSFMYKGSSYEQYF.

This rearrangement joins TRBV6-1 to TRBJ2-7; TRBD2 agrees at 9 bases. Germline loops: CDR1 MNHNS, CDR2 SASEGT. The CDR3 extends over 18 amino acids. J lost 4 bases, V lost 1 base, and 14 bases had no gene match. The CDR3 reads CASSEGVGRGGLGYEQYF. The CDR3 DNA reads as TGTGCCAGCAGTGAAGGGGTAGGGCGGGGGGGCCTTGGGTACGAGCAGTACTTC.

The chain carries TRBV5-4 and TRBJ1-2, with unresolved D. Per germline, CDR1 SGHNT and CDR2 YYREEE (reference sequence). There are 16 residues in the CDR3. The V and J ends lost 4 bases and 8 bases respectively, with 24 bases between them. The CDR3 coding sequence is TGTGCCAGCAGCATAACCCCAGGAAGGGAAGTGAGAGGCTACACCTTC. Translated, it gives CASSITPGREVRGYTF.

This clone was counted once. The J gene is TRBJ1-2, the V gene TRBV6-1; TRBD1 matches 12 bases. Looked up from germline, CDR1 is MNHNS and CDR2 is SASEGT. The CDR3 has 18 residues. Trimming cost V 4 bases and J 4 bases; bases outside gene matches: 13. The CDR3 spells CASSAGTGGMLGLYGYTF. The CDR3 DNA is TGTGCCAGCAGTGCCGGGACAGGGGGCATGTTGGGGCTCTATGGCTACACCTTC.

V gene TRBV2 combines with J gene TRBJ2-5; D gene unclear. Trimming left V 0 bases short and J 0 bases short, with 5 bases between. The CDR3 spans 14 residues. Germline V CDR1 and CDR2: SNHLY, FYNNEI. CDR3 nucleotides: TGTGCCAGCAGTGAAGCGGGGTACCAAGAGACCCAGTACTTC. Its translation is CASSEAGYQETQYF. Based on the CDR3 plus reference TRBV2 and TRBJ2-5, the full variable domain is EPEVTQTPSHQVTQMGQEVILRCVPISNHLYFYWYRQILGQKVEFLVSFYNNEISEKSEIFDDQFSVERPDGSNFTLKIRSTKLEDSAMYFCASSEAGYQETQYFGPGTRLLVL.

The chain is built from TRBV18 and TRBJ2-7; no reliable D call. Trimming took 0 bases from V and 7 from J, leaving 13 bases between them. This CDR3 contains 14 residues. The germline gives CDR1 KGHSH, CDR2 LQKENI. The CDR3 DNA reads TGTGCCAGCTCACCACCGGGCCCGTTGGGAGAGCAGTACTTC. Amino acid sequence: CASSPPGPLGEQYF. Supplemented by reference TRBV18 and TRBJ2-7, the full variable domain reads NAGVMQNPRHLVRRRGQEARLRCSPMKGHSHVYWYRQLPEEGLKFMVYLQKENIIDESGMPKERFSAEFPKEGPSILRIQQVVRGDSAAYFCASSPPGPLGEQYFGPGTRLTVT.